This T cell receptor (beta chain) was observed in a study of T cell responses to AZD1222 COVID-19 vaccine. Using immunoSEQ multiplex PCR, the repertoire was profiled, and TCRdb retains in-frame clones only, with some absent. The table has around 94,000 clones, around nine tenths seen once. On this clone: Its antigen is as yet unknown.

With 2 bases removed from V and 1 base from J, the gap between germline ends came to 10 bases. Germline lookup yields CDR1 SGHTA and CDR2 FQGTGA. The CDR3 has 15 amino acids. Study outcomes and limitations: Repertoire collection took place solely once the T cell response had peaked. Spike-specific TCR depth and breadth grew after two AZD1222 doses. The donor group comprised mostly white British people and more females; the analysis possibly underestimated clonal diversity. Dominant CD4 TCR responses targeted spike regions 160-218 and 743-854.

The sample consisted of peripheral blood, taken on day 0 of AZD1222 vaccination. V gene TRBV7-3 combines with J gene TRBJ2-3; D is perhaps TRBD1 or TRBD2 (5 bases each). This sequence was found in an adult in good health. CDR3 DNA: TGTGCCAGCAGCTTAGGATCGGGGCGCACAGATACGCAGTATTTT. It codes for CASSLGSGRTDTQYF.